The clone carrying this T cell receptor (beta chain) was seen at least ten times. The antigen is unknown. The data were obtained in a study of T-cell reconstitution after alpha-beta-depleted transplantation in children. Study outcomes and limitations: Certain patients had high TCRbeta diversity at day 60, and it came from recipient T cells and thymic progenitors that survived. Fresh T-cell production supplied most of the T-cell counts and diversity seen one year after transplant.

Unique molecular identifiers were incorporated into the prepared TCRbeta library. TCRdb re-called the PCR reads with MiXCR, one entry per CDR3 protein. The table includes approximately 500,000 distinct CDR3 sequences, approximately 10% detected once. CDR3 size: 13 residues. The germline V and J ends were trimmed by 2 bases and 1 base, with 8 bases remaining between them. Per germline, CDR1 DFQATT and CDR2 SNEGSKA (reference sequence). This clonotype was sampled from a child aged 2-15 years with inherited bone marrow failure, due to receive a stem cell transplant. The rearrangement links TRBV20-1 to TRBJ1-1; D is uncertain. Sequences were derived from PBMCs, sampled before TCRalphabeta/CD19-depleted stem cell transplant. The CDR3, as DNA: TGCAGTGCTAGATACCTCAGGAACACTGAAGCTTTCTTT. This sequence encodes CSARYLRNTEAFF.